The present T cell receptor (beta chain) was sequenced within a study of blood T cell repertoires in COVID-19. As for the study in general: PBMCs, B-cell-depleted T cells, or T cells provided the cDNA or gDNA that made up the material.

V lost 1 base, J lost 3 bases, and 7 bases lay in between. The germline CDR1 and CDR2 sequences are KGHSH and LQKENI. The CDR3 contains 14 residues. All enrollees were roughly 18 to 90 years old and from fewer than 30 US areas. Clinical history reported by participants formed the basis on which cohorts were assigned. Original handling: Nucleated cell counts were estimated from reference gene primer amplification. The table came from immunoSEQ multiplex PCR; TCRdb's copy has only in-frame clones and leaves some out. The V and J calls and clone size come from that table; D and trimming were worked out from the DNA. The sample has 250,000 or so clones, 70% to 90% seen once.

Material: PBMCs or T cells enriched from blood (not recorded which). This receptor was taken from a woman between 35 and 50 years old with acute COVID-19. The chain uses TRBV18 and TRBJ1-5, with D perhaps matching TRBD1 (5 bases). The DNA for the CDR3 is TGTGCCAGCTCACCACGACAGCTCAATCAGCCCCAGCATTTT. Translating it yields CASSPRQLNQPQHF.